Below, 3 T cell receptor beta chains from the same sample are listed, as sequenced in a study of glioma-infiltrating T cells. Amplification of TCR alpha and beta CDR3 regions from RNA used iRepertoire nested multiplex PCR. One entry per CDR3 protein results from TCRdb running MiXCR on the multiplex PCR reads. The sample lists over 140,000 distinct CDR3 sequences; about two fifths were seen once. Sequencing was done on a sample of glioma tissue, nonneoplastic brain tissue, or PBMCs (not recorded which). These receptors all stem from a human donor with low-grade glioma or glioblastoma, undergoing nonglioma brain surgery, or in good health (not recorded which).

Many counts were recorded for this clonotype. The V and J genes are TRBV27 and TRBJ2-3; 8 nucleotides align to TRBD2. Per germline, CDR1 MNHEY and CDR2 SMNVEV (reference sequence). This CDR3 comprises 15 residues. The ends lost 5 bases at V and 6 bases at J; junction bases unmatched: 10. CDR3 sequence (DNA): TGTGCCAGCAGTCTAAGCGGGAGCGGTCAGGATACGCAGTATTTT. Protein sequence: CASSLSGSGQDTQYF.

V and J are TRBV6-1 and TRBJ1-6; D ambiguous. The CDR3 consists of 14 residues. Germline CDR1 is MNHNS and CDR2 is SASEGT. V lost 5 bases and J 8 bases, leaving 13 bases between the germline ends. CDR3 sequence reads: CASSYIGGDSPLHF. CDR3 nucleotides: TGTGCCAGCAGTTATATTGGTGGGGATTCACCCCTCCACTTT.

The table lists this clonotype with a few counts. V and J are TRBV5-4 and TRBJ1-2; perhaps TRBD1 as D (5 bases). CDR1 is SGHNT and CDR2 is YYREEE in the germline V gene (reference sequence). CDR3 size: 11 residues. Trimming cost V 1 base and J 8 bases, with 6 bases left between them. The CDR3 sequence: CASSLRGGYTF. The DNA for the CDR3 is TGTGCCAGCAGCTTGAGGGGCGGCTACACCTTC.